This TCR beta chain came from a study of blood T cells in healthy people across ages. Study results and limitations: CMV status of donors was unknown, possibly confounding expanded clonotype changes. Naive T cell percentage and TCR beta diversity correlated strongly.

The length of the CDR3 is 12 residues. Germline assignment: CDR1 ENHRY and CDR2 SYGVKD. Note on this clonotype: Its antigen remains unknown. Germline and junction disagree at one end, which may indicate a read error.

A second PCR of roughly 7 to 11 cycles used a sample-barcoded 5' primer and a J-beta primer mix. The template-switch adaptor, which had 12 random nucleotides, put a tag on each cDNA molecule. TCRdb independently ran MiXCR on the 5' RACE reads; one entry per CDR3 protein. The table records 710,000 or so distinct CDR3 sequences, approximately 21% of them present only once. The sequenced sample consisted of blood. This TCR derives from a man in his 70s in good health. The chain links TRBV10-3 to TRBJ2-5, with D possibly matching TRBD2 (5 bases). CDR3: CAISSGLPLLDF. The CDR3 DNA reads as TGTGCCATCAGCTCCGGACTCCCGCTACTAGACTTC.